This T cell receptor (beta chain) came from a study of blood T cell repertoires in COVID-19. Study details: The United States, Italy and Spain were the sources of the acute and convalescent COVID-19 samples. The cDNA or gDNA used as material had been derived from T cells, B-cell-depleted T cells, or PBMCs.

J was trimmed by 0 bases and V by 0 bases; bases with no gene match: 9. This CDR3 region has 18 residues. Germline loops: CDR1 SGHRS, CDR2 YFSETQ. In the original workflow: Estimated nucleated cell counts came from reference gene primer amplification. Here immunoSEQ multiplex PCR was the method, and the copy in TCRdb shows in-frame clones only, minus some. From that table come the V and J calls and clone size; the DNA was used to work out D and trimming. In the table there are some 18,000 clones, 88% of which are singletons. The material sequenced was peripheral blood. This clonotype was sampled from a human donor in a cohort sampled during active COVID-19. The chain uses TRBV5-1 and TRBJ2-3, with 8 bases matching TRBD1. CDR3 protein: CASSLGRDRQTSTDTQYF. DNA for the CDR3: TGCGCCAGCAGCTTGGGTCGGGACAGGCAGACTAGCACAGATACGCAGTATTTT.